This T cell receptor (beta chain) was found in a study of immune heterogeneity within non-small cell lung tumors. Amplifying TCR beta CDR3 involved multiplex PCR carried out with 32 V and 13 J primers. TCRdb reprocessed the multiplex PCR reads with MiXCR, giving one entry per CDR3 protein. Of about 21,000 distinct CDR3 sequences in the sample, 28% were seen once. J gave up 5 bases and V 4 bases, and 6 bases lay outside the gene matches. This CDR3 contains 15 residues. Germline V CDR1 and CDR2: LNHDA, SQIVND (reference sequence). The authors used roughly 600 ng of bulk tumor genomic DNA per sample as template. Doctors removed several biopsies from each primary tumor during surgery, keeping them far apart. Curative surgery was undertaken by patients, who had untreated, newly diagnosed non-small cell lung cancer.

The chain recombines TRBV19 with TRBJ2-5; 11 positions match TRBD1. Source material: lung tumor tissue. The TCR comes from a man between 35 and 55 years old with non-small cell lung cancer. CDR3 coding DNA: TGTGCCAGTAGTACACGGACAGGGGGCGGTGAGACCCAGTACTTC. Protein product: CASSTRTGGGETQYF.